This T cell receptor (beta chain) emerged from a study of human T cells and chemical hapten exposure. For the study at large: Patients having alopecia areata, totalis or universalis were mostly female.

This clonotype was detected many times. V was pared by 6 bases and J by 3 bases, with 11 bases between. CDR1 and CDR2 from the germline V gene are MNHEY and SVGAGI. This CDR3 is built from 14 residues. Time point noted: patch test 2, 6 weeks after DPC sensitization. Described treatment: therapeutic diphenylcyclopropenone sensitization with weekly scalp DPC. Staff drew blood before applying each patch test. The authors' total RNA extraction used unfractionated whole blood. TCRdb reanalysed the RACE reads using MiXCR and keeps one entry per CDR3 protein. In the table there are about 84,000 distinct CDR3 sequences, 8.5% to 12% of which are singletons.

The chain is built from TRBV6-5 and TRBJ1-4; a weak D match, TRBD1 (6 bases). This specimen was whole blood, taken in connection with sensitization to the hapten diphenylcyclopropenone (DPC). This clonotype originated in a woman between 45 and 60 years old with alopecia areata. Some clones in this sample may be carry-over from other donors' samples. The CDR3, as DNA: TGTGCCAGCAGACAACAGGGAGCTAATGAAAAACTGTTTTTT. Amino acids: CASRQQGANEKLFF.